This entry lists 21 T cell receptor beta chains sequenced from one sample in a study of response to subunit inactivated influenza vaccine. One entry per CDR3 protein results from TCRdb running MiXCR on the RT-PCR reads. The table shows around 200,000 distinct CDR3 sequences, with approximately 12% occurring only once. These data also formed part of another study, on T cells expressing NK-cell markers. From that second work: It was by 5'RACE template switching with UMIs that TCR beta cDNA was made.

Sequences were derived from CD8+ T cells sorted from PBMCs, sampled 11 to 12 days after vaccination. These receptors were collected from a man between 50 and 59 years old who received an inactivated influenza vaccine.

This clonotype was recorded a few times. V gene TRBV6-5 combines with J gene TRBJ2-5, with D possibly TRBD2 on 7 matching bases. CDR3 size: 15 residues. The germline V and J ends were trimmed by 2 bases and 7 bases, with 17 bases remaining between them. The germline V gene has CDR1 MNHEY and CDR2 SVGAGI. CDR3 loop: CASSYGGGAALTQYF. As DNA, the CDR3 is TGTGCCAGCAGTTACGGAGGGGGGGCCGCCCTGACCCAGTACTTC.

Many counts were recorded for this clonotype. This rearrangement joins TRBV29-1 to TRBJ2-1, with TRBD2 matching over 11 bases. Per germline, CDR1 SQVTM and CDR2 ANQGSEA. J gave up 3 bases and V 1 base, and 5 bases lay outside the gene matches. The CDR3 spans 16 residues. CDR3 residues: CSVEVLAGGFYNEQFF. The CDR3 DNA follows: TGCAGCGTTGAAGTCCTAGCGGGGGGCTTCTACAATGAGCAGTTCTTC.

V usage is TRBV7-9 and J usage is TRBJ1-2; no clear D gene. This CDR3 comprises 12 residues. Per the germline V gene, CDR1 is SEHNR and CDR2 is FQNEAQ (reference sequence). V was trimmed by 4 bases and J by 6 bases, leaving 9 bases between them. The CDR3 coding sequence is TGTGCCAGCAGCTCGAGCAATAATGGCTACACCTTC. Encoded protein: CASSSSNNGYTF. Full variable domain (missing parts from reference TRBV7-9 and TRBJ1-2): DTGVSQNPRHKITKRGQNVTFRCDPISEHNRLYWYRQTLGQGPEFLTYFQNEAQLEKSRLLSDRFSAERPKGSFSTLEIQRTEQGDSAMYLCASSSSNNGYTFGSGTRLTVV.

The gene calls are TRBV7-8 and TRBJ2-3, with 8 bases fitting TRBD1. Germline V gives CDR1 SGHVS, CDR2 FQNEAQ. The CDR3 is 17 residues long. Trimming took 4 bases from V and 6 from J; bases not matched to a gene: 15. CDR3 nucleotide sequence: TGTGCCAGCAGCTCTCCTCGGACAGGGCCCACACGCGATACGCAGTATTTT. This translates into CASSSPRTGPTRDTQYF. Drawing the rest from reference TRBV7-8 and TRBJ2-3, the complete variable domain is GAGVSQSPRYKVAKRGQDVALRCDPISGHVSLFWYQQALGQGPEFLTYFQNEAQLDKSGLPSDRFFAERPEGSVSTLKIQRTQQEDSAVYLCASSSPRTGPTRDTQYFGPGTRLTVL.

In DNA form, the CDR3 reads TGCAGTGCTAGAGAGTGGACAGTTGGATACAATGAGCAGTTCTTC. Encoded protein: CSAREWTVGYNEQFF. The chain uses TRBV20-1 and TRBJ2-1; tentatively, D is TRBD1 (6 bases). This CDR3 has 15 amino acids. CDR1 DFQATT and CDR2 SNEGSKA come from the germline V gene (reference sequence). With 0 bases removed from V and 4 bases from J, the gap between germline ends came to 13 bases.

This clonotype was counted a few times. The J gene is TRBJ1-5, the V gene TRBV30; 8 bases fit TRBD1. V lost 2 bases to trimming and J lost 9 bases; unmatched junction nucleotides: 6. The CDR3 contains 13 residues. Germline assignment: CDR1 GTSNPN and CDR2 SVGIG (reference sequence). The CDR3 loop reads CAWSKTGAGPQHF. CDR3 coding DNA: TGTGCCTGGAGTAAGACAGGGGCTGGGCCCCAGCATTTT.

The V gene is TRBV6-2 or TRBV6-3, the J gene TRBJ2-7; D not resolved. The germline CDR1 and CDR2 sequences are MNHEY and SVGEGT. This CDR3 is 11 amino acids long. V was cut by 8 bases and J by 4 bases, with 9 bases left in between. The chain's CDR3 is CASQVGYEQYF. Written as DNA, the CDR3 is TGTGCCAGCCAGGTTGGTTACGAGCAGTACTTC.

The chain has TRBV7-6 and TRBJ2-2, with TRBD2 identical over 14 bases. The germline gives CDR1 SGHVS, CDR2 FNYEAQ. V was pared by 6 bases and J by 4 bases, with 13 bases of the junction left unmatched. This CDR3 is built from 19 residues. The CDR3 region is CASSPPGLAGVQGTGELFF. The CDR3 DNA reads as TGTGCCAGCAGTCCTCCGGGACTAGCGGGGGTCCAGGGCACCGGGGAGCTGTTTTTT.

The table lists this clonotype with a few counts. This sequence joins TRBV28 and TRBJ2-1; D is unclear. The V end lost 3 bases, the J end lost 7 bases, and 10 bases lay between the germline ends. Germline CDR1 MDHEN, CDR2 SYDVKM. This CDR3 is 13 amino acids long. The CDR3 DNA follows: TGTGCCAGCAGTTTGGATCTCAGGAATGAGCAGTTCTTC. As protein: CASSLDLRNEQFF.

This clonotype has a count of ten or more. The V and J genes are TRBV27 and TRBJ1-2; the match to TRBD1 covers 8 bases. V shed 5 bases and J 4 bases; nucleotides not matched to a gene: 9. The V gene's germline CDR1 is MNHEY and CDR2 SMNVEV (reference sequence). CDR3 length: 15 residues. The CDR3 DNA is TGTGCCAGCAGTGTCGGACAGGGAGGGGGCTATGGCTACACCTTC. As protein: CASSVGQGGGYGYTF.

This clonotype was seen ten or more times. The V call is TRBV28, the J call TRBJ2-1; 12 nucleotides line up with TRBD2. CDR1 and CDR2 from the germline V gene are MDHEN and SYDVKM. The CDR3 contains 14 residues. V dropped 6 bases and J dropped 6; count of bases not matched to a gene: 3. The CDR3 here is CASRGLAGRNEQFF. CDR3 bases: TGTGCCAGCAGAGGACTAGCGGGACGCAATGAGCAGTTCTTC. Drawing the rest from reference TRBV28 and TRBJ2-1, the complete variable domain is DVKVTQSSRYLVKRTGEKVFLECVQDMDHENMFWYRQDPGLGLRLIYFSYDVKMKEKGDIPEGYSVSREKKERFSLILESASTNQTSMYLCASRGLAGRNEQFFGPGTRLTVL.

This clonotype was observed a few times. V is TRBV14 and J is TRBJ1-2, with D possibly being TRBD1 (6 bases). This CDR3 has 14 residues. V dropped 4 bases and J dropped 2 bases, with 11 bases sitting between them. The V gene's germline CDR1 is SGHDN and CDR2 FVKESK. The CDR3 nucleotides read TGTGCCAGCAGCCCCGGGACAACCAACTATGGCTACACCTTC. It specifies CASSPGTTNYGYTF.

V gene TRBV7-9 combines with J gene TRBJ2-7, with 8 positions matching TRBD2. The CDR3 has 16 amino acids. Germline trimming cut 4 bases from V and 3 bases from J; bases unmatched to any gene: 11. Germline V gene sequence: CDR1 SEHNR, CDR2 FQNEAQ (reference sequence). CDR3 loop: CASSSTSGTRLYEQYF. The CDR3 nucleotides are TGTGCCAGCAGCTCAACATCCGGGACTAGGCTCTACGAGCAGTACTTC.

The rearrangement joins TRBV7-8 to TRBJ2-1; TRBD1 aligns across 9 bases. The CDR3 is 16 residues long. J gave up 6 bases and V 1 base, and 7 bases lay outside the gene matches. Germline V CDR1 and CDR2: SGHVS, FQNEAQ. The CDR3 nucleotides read TGTGCCAGCAGCTTAGAGGAAGGGACAGGGAGCAATGAGCAGTTCTTC. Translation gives CASSLEEGTGSNEQFF.

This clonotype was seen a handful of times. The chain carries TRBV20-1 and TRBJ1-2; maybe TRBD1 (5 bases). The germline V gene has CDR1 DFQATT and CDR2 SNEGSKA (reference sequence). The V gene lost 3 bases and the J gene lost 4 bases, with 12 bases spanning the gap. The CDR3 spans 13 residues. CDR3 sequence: CSASPQGTYGYTF. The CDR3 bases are TGCAGTGCTAGCCCCCAGGGAACCTATGGCTACACCTTC.

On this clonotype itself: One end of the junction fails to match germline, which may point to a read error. CDR3 coding DNA: TGTGCCAGCAGCCCCGGGACAGGAGGTCCCCTTTGGGACTTC. Its protein product is CASSPGTGGPLWDF. V gene TRBV6-1 combines with J gene TRBJ2-7, with 8 bases aligning to TRBD1. The germline gives CDR1 MNHNS, CDR2 SASEGT. The CDR3 extends over 14 amino acids.

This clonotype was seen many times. CDR3 DNA: TGTGCCAGCAGTGATGGACAGGGTTATCAGCCCCAGCATTTT. Residues: CASSDGQGYQPQHF. This rearrangement joins TRBV2 to TRBJ1-5, with TRBD1 matching over 8 bases. J lost 5 bases, V lost 3 bases, and 3 bases had no gene match. There are 14 residues in the CDR3. Looked up from germline, CDR1 is SNHLY and CDR2 is FYNNEI.

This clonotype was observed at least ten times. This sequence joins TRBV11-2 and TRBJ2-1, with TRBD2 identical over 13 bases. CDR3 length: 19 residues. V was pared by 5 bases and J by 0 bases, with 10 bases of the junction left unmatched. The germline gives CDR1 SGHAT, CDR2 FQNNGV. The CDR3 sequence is CASSLGLAGALSSYNEQFF. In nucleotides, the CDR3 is TGTGCCAGCAGCCTAGGACTAGCGGGGGCCCTAAGCTCCTACAATGAGCAGTTCTTC.

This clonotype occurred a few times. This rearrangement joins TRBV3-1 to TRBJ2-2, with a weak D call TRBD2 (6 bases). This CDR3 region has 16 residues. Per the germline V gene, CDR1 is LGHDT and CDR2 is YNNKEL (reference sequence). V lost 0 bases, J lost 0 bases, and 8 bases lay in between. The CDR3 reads CASSQEGTSNTGELFF. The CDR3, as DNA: TGTGCCAGCAGCCAAGAAGGGACTTCGAACACCGGGGAGCTGTTTTTT.

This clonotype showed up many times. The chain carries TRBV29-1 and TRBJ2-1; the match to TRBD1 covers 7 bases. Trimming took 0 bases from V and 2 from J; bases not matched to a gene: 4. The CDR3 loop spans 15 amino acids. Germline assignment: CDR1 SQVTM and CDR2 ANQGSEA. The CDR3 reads CSVEDPGQPYNEQFF. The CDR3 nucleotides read TGCAGCGTTGAAGATCCGGGACAGCCCTACAATGAGCAGTTCTTC.

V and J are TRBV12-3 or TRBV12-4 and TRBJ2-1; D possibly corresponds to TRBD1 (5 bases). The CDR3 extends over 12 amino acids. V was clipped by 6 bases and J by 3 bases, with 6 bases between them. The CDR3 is CASRGLYNEQFF. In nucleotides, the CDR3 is TGTGCCAGCAGGGGGCTCTACAATGAGCAGTTCTTC.